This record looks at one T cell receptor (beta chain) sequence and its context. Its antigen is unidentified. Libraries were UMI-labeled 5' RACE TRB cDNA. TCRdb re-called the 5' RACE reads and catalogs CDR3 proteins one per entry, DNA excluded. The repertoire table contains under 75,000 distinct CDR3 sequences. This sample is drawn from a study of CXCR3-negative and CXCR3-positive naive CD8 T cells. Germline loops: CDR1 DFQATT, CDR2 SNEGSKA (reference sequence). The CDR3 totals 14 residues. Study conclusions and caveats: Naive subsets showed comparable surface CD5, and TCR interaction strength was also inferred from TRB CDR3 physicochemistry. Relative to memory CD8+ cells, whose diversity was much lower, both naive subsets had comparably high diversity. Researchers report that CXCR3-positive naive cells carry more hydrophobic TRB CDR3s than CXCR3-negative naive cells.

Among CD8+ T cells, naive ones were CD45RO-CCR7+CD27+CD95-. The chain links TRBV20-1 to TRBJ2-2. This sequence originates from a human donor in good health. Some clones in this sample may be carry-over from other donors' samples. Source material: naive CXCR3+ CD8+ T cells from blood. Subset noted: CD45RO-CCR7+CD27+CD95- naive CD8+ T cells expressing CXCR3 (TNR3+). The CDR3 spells CSARTDGNTGELFF.